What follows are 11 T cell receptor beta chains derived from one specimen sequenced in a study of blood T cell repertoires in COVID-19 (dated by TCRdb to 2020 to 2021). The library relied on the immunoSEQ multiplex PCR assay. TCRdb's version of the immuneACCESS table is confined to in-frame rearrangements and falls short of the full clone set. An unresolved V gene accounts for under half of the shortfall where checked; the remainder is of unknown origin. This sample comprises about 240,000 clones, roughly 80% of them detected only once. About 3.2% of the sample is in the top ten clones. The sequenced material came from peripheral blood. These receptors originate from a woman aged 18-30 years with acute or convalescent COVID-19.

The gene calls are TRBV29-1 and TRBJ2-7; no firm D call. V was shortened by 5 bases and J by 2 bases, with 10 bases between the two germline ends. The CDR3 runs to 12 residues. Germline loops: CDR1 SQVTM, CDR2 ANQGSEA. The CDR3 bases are TGCAGCGTTTTAGAAGAAACCTACGAGCAGTACTTC. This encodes CSVLEETYEQYF.

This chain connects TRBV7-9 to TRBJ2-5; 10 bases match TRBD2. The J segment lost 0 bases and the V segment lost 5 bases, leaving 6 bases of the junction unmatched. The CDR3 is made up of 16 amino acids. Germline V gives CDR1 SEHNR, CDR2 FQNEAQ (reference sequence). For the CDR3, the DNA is TGTGCCAGCAGCCCAGGACTAGCGGTAAACCAAGAGACCCAGTACTTC. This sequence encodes CASSPGLAVNQETQYF.

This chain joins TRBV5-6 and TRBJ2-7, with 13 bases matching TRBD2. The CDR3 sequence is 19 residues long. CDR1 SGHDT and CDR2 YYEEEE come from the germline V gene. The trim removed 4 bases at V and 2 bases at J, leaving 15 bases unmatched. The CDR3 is CASSLPWWEGTSGTYEQYF. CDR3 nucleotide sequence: TGTGCCAGCAGCCTCCCGTGGTGGGAGGGGACTAGCGGGACCTACGAGCAGTACTTC.

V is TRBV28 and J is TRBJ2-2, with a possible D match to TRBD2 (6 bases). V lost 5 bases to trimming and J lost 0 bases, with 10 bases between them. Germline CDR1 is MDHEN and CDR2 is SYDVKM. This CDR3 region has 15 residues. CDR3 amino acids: CASSLATANTGELFF. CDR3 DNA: TGTGCCAGCAGTCTAGCGACTGCGAACACCGGGGAGCTGTTTTTT.

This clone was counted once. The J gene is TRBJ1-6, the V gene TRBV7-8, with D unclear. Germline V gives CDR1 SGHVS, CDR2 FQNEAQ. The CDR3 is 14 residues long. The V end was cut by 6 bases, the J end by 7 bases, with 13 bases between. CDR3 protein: CASRYREGNSPLHF. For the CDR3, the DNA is TGTGCCAGCAGATACCGGGAAGGGAATTCACCCCTCCACTTT.

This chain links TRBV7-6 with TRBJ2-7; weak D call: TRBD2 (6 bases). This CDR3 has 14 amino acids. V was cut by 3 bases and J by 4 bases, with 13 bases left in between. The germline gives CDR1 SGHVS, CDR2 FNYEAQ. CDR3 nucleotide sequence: TGTGCCAGCAGCTTGGGTAGCGCGGGGTACGAGCAGTACTTC. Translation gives CASSLGSAGYEQYF.

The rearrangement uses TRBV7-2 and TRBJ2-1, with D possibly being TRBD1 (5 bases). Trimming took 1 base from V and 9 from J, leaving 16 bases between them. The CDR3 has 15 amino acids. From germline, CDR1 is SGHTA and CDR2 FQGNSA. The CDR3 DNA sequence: TGTGCCAGCAGCTTAGGGCCAGGGCAGGCTTTTGAGCAGTTCTTC. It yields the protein CASSLGPGQAFEQFF. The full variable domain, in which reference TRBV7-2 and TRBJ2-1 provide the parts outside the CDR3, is GAGVSQSPSNKVTEKGKDVELRCDPISGHTALYWYRQSLGQGLEFLIYFQGNSAPDKSGLPSDRFSAERTGGSVSTLTIQRTQQEDSAVYLCASSLGPGQAFEQFFGPGTRLTVL.

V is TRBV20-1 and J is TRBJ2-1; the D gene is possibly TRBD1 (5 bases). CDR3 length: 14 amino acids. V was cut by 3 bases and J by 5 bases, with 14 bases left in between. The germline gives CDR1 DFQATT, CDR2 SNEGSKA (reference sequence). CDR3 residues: CSASDSKSDNEQFF. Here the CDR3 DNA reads TGCAGTGCTAGTGACAGTAAGAGCGACAATGAGCAGTTCTTC.

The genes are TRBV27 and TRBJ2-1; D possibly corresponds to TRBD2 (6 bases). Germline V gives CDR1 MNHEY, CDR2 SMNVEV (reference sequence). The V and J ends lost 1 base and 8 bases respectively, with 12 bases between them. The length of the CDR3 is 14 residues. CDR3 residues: CASSLLTSRDEQFF. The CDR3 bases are TGTGCCAGCAGTTTATTGACTAGTCGCGATGAGCAGTTCTTC.

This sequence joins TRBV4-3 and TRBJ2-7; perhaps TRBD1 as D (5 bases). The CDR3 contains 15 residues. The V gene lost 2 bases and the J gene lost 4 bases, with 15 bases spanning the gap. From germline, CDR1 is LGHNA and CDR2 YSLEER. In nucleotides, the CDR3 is TGCGCCAGCAGCCAAAGATGGGGCCAAAAATACGAGCAGTACTTC. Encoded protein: CASSQRWGQKYEQYF.

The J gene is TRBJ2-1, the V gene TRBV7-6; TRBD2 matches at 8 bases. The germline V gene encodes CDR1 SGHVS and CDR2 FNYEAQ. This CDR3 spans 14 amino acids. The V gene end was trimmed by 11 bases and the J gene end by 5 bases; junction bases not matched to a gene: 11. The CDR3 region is CASSGSNLNNEQFF. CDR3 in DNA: TGTGCCTCCAGCGGGAGTAATCTAAACAATGAGCAGTTCTTC.